The clone carrying this T cell receptor (beta chain) was found many times. Read coverage stops 3 residues before the CDR3 terminus; the germline J gene supplies the remainder. This record belongs to a study of T cell clonality in common variable immunodeficiency. Sequenced by immunoSEQ multiplex PCR; TCRdb stores in-frame clones only, minus some. The repertoire consists of tens of thousands of clones, none detected only once. The germline V and J ends were trimmed by 10 bases and 1 base, with 14 bases remaining between them. CDR1 is LGHDT, CDR2 YNNKEL, per germline (reference sequence). This CDR3 has 14 amino acids.

Sequencing was performed on peripheral blood mononuclear cells. The clonotype comes from a person aged 18 to 75 in good health. This chain links TRBV3-1 (or the pseudogene TRBV3-2) with TRBJ2-1; possibly TRBD2 for D (5 bases). The CDR3 sequence: CATKPSGSYNEQFF. CDR3 DNA (partial): TGTGCCACCAAACCTTCGGGGTCCTACAATGAG.